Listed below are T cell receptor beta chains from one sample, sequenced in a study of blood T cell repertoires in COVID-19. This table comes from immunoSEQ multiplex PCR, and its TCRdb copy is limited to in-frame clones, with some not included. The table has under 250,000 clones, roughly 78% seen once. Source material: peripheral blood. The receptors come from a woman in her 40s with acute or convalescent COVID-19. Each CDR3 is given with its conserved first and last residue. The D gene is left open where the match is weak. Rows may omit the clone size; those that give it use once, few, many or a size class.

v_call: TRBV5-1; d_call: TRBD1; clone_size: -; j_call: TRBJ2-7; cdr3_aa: CASSLTGGTYEQYF; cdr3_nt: TGCGCCAGCAGCTTGACAGGGGGGACTTACGAGCAGTACTTC
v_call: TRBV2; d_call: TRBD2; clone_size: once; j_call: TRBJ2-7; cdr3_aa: CASRGLAGIYEQYF; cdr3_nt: TGTGCCAGCCGCGGACTAGCGGGGATATACGAGCAGTACTTC
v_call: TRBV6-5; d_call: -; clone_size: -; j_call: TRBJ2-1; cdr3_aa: CASSYPSSYNEQFF; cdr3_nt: TGTGCCAGCAGTTATCCTAGCAGCTACAATGAGCAGTTCTTC
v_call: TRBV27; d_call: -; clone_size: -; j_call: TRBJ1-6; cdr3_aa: CASSQTGHHYYNSPLHF; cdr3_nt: TGTGCCAGCAGTCAGACAGGACACCACTACTATAATTCACCCCTCCACTTT
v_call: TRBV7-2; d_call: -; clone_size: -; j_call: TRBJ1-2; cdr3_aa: CASSLDRYSGYGYTF; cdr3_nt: TGTGCCAGCAGCCTGGACAGATACAGTGGGTATGGCTACACCTTC
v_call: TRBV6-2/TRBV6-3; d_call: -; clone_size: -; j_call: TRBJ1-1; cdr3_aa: CASSPLVGAAEAFF; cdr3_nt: TGTGCCAGCAGTCCGCTGGTTGGGGCGGCTGAAGCTTTCTTT
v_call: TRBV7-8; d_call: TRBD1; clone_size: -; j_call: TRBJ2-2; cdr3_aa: CASSPWDRGNTGELFF; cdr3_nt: TGTGCCAGCAGCCCTTGGGACAGGGGGAACACCGGGGAGCTGTTTTTT
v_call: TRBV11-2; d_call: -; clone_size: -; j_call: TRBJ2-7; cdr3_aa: CASSLVRGDEQYF; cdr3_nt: TGTGCCAGCAGCTTAGTTAGAGGAGATGAGCAGTACTTC
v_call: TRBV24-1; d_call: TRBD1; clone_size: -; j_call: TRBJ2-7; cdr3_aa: CATSDFPDRGDEQYF; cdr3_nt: TGTGCCACCAGTGATTTCCCGGACAGGGGAGACGAGCAGTACTTC
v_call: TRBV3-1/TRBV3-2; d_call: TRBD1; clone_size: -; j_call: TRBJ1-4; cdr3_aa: CASRDRGLSNEKLFF; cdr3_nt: TGTGCCAGCAGGGACAGGGGACTGAGTAATGAAAAACTGTTTTTT
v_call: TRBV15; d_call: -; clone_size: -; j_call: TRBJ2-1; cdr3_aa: CATSSQGPDAIYNEQFF; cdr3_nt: TGTGCCACCAGCTCCCAGGGGCCCGACGCGATTTACAATGAGCAGTTCTTC
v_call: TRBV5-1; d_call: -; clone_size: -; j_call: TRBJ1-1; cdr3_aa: CASSPLGGTEAFF; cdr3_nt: TGCGCCAGCAGCCCCCTTGGCGGAACTGAAGCTTTCTTT
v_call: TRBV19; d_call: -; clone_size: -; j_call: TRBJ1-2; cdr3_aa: CASSMRGRSYTF; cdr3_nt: TGTGCCAGTAGTATGAGAGGGAGAAGCTACACCTTC
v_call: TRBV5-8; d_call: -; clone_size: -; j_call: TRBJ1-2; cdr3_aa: CASSLDNNYGYTF; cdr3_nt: TGTGCCAGCAGCTTAGACAATAACTATGGCTACACCTTC
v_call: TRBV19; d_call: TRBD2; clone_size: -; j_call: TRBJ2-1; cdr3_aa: CASSMSLAGGYEQFF; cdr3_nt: TGTGCCAGTAGTATGTCACTAGCGGGAGGTTATGAGCAGTTCTTC
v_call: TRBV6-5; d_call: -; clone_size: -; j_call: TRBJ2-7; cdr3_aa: CAGSSGGSEQYF; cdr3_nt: TGTGCCGGGTCCTCAGGGGGGAGCGAGCAGTACTTC
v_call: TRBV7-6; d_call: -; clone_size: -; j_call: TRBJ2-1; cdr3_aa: CASSGISGDSSYNEQFF; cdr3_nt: TGTGCCAGCAGCGGGATTTCTGGGGACTCCTCCTACAATGAGCAGTTCTTC
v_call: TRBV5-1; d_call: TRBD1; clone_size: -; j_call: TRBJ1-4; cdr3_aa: CASSSRGQEYEKLFF; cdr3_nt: TGCGCCAGCAGCTCACGGGGACAGGAGTATGAAAAACTGTTTTTT
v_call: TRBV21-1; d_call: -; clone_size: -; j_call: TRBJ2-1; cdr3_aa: CASNRLAVPYNEQFF; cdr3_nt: TGTGCCAGCAACAGACTAGCGGTCCCCTACAATGAGCAGTTCTTC
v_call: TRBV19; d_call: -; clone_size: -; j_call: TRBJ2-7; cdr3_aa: CASSIGGDSSYEQYF; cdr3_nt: TGTGCCAGTAGTATAGGGGGGGACTCTTCCTACGAGCAGTACTTC
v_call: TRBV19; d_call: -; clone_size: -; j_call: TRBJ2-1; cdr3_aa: CASSHGGGASEQFF; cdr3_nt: TGTGCCAGTAGTCATGGAGGGGGGGCTAGTGAGCAGTTCTTC
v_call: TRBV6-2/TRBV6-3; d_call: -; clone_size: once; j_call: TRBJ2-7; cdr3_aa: CASSYSSAGGYEQYF; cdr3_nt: TGTGCCAGCAGTTACTCGAGTGCCGGGGGCTACGAGCAGTACTTC
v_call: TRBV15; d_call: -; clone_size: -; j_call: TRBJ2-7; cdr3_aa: CATSRDEYGTYEQYF; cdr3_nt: TGTGCCACCAGCAGAGATGAGTACGGGACTTACGAGCAGTACTTC
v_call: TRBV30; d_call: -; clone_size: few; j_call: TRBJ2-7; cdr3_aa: CAWSEGAGSYEQYF; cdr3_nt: TGTGCCTGGAGCGAAGGGGCAGGAAGCTACGAGCAGTACTTC
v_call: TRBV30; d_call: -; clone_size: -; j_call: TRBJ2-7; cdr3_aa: CALGSRNEQYF; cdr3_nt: TGTGCCTTGGGGAGTAGGAACGAGCAGTACTTC
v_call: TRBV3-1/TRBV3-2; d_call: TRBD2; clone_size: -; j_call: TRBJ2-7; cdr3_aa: CASSRTSGGHEQYF; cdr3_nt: TGTGCCAGCAGCCGGACTAGCGGGGGTCACGAGCAGTACTTC
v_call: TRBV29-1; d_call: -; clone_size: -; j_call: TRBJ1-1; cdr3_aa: CSVEVLYRNTEAFF; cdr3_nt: TGCAGCGTTGAAGTACTTTACCGAAACACTGAAGCTTTCTTT
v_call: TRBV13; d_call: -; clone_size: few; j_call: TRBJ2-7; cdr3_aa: CASSLGQTYEQYF; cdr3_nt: TGTGCCAGCAGCTTAGGACAGACCTACGAGCAGTACTTC
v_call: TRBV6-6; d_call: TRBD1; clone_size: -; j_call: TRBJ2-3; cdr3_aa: CASSLTSGGVDTQYF; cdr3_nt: TGTGCCAGCAGTCTAACGTCAGGGGGCGTAGATACGCAGTATTTT